This T cell receptor beta chain is drawn from a study of OX40 agonist ivuxolimab in advanced cancers. Germline V gives CDR1 SGHNT, CDR2 YYREEE (reference sequence). The CDR3 length is 19 residues. V lost 4 bases, J lost 8 bases, and 33 bases lay in between. Samples of blood were obtained at baseline, on cycle 4 day 1, and on cycle 7 day 1. As concerns this clone: Antigen specificity is unknown.

Notes on the study in general: Among patients with partial responses at 0.1-3.0 mg/kg, clonal expansion was among the lowest.

The table came from immunoSEQ multiplex PCR; TCRdb's copy has only in-frame clones and leaves some out. In the table there are around 19,000 clones, roughly four fifths of which are singletons. Sequences were derived from CD4+ or CD8+ T cells sorted from blood, sampled in a trial of the OX40 agonist ivuxolimab. The chain joins TRBV5-4 to TRBJ1-2; D possibly corresponds to TRBD1 (6 bases). The receptor's source is an adult with an advanced solid tumor such as melanoma, head and neck, liver or kidney cancer. CDR3 residues: CASSRIGVYRDPWFGGYTF. In DNA, the CDR3 is TGTGCCAGCAGCCGTATCGGGGTTTACAGGGATCCATGGTTCGGAGGCTACACCTTC.